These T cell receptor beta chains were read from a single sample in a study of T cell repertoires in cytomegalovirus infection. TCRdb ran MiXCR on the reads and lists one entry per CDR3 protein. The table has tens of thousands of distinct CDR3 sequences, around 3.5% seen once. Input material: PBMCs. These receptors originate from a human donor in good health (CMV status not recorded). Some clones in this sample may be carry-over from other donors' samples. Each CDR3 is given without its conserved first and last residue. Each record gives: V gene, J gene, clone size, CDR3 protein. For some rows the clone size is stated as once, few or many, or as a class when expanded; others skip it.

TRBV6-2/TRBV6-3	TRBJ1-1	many	ASSQRGYGTEAF
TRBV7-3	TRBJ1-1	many	ASSSDRGMKGAF
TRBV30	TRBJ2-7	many	ACAPRTGSPYEQY
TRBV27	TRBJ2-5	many	ASPKTGTGRETQY
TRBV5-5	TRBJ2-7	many	VSSLGQGSFIYEQY
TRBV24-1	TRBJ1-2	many	ATARTGYT
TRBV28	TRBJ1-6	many	ASSLLDSQNSPLH
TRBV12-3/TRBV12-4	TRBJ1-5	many	ASKQGSNQPQH
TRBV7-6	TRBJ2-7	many	ASTDRVHEQY
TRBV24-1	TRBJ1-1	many	ATSDLGTEAF
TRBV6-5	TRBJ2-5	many	ASSYSIWFGSEETQY
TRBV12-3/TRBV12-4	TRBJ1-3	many	ASSSLTSGNTIY
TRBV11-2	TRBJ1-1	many	ASSLDLGTAF
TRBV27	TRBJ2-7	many	ASSGGSGPYMQY
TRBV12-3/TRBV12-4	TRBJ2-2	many	ASSRSSGGVVIGELF
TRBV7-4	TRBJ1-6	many	ASSSPPNDSGANSPLH
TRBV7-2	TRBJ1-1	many	ASSLENRDTEAF
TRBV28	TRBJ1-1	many	ASKTRVLAEAF
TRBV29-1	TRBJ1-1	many	SVLPRPPKTEAF
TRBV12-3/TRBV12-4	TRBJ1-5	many	ASTTLGNQPQH
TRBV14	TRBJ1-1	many	ASSQESFGGVLALNTEAF
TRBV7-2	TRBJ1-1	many	ASSQHMNTEAF
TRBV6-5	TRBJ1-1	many	ASSYPGQTEAF
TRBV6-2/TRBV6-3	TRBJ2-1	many	ASRTSGDSSYNEQF
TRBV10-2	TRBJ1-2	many	ASSTPAGYGYT
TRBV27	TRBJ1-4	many	ASSRVGEKLF
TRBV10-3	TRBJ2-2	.	ATQGSGTGGLF
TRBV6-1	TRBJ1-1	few	ASSEGRLRDRGTEAF
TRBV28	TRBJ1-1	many	ASSSPNAGTGNTEAF
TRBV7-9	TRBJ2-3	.	ASSFPSGGEQY
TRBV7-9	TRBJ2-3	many	ASSSTVGDTQY
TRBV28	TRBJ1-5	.	ASAGNQPQH
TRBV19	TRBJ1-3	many	ASSLDLFSGNTIY
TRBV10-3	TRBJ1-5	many	AISGTDQPQH
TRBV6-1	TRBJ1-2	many	ASSERGWDNYGYT
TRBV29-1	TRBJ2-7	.	SGRNRGNYEQY
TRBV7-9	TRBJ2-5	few	ASSKPLGGKVQETQY
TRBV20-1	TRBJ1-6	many	SAFPTGTGLSLH
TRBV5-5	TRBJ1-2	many	ASSLMRGAQDGYT
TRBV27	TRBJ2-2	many	ASSRGTGELF
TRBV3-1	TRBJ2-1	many	ASRPSGWNEQF
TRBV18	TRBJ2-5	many	ASSPRQDQETQY
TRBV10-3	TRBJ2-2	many	ATTFTGANTGELF
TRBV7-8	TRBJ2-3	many	ASSRGQTSTDTQY
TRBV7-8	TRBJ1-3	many	ASSPHRGLSIY
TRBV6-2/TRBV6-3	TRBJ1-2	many	ASSYGYTSYT
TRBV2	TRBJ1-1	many	ASERGARTEAF
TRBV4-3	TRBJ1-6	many	ASSQDQQVLAPLH
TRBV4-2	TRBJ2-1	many	ASSLPDGHNEQF
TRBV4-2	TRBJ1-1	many	ASSPGTAEAF
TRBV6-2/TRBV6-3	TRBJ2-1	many	ASSQTPERPAYNEQF
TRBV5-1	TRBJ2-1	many	ASSQTTETGRNEQF
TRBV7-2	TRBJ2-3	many	ASSPAWGSDTQY
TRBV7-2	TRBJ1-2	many	ASSGKGPYGYT
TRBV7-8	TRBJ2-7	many	ASSLIGLAYEQY
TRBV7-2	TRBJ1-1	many	ASSLGPFGHMNTEAF
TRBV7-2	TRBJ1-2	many	ASSSYSAGGYT
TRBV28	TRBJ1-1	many	ASSFWQGAFDTEAF
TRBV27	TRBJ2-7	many	ASSFRGGPSWPYSYEQY
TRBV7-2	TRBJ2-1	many	ASSVYFGEFNEQF